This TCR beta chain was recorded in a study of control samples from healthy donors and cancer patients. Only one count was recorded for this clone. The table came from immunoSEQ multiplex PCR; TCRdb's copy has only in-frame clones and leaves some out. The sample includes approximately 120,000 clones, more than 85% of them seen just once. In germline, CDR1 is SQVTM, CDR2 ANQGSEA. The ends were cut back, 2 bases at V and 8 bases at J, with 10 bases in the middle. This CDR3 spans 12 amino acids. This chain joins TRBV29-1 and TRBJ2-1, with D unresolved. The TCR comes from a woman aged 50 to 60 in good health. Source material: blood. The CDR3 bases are TGCAGCGTTGAATTCGCCCGGGATGAGCAGTTCTTC. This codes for CSVEFARDEQFF.